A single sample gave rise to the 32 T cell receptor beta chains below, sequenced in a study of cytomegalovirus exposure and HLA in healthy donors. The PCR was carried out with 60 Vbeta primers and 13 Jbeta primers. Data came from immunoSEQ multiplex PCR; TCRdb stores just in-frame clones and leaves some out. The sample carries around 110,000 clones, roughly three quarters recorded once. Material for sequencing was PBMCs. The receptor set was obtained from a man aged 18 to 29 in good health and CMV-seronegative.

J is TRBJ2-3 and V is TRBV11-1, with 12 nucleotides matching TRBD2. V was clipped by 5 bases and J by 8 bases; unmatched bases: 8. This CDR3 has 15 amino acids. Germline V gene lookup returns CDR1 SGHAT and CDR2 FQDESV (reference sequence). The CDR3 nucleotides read TGTGCCAGCAGCACCCTAGCGGGGGGGCTAGGTACGCAGTATTTT. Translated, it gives CASSTLAGGLGTQYF.

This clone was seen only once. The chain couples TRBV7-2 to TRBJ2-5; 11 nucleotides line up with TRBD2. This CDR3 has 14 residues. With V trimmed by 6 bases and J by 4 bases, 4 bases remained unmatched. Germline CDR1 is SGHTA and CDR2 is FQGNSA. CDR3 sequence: CASRKGLAGETQYF. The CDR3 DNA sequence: TGTGCCAGCAGAAAAGGACTAGCGGGAGAGACCCAGTACTTC.

DNA for the CDR3: TGCGCCAGCAGCCAAGGCTGGGGGGGGCACGGCACTGAAGCTTTCTTT. Its protein is CASSQGWGGHGTEAFF. The chain recombines TRBV4-3 with TRBJ1-1; TRBD1 is a possible D gene (6 bases). V was shortened by 1 base and J by 4 bases, with 16 bases between the two germline ends. This CDR3 is 16 amino acids long. The germline CDR1 and CDR2 sequences are LGHNA and YSLEER.

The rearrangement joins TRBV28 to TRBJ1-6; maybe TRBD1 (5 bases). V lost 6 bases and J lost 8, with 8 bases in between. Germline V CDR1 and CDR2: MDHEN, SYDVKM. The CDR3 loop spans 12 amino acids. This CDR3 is CASSDRYSPLHF. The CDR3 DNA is TGTGCCAGCAGCGACAGATATTCACCCCTCCACTTT.

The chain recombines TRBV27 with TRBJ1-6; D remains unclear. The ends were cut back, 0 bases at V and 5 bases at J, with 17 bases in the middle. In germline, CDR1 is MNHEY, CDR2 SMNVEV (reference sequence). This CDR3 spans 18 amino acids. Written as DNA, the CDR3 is TGTGCCAGCAGTTTATCGGGGAGTTTCTCCACAGATAATTCACCCCTCCACTTT. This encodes CASSLSGSFSTDNSPLHF.

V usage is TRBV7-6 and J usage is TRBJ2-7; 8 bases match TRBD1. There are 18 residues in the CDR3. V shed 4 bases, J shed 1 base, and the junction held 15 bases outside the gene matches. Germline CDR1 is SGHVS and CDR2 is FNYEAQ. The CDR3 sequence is CASSSRDRGPKASYEQYF. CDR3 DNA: TGTGCCAGCAGCTCCCGCGACAGGGGCCCCAAGGCGTCCTACGAGCAGTACTTC.

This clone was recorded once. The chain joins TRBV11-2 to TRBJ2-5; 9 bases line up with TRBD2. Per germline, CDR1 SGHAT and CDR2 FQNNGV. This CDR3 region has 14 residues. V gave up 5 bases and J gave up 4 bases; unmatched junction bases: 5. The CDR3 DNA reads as TGTGCCAGCAGCCGCCTAGCGGGGACAGAGACCCAGTACTTC. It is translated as CASSRLAGTETQYF. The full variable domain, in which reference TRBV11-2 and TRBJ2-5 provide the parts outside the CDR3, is EAGVAQSPRYKIIEKRQSVAFWCNPISGHATLYWYQQILGQGPKLLIQFQNNGVVDDSQLPKDRFSAERLKGVDSTLKIQPAKLEDSAVYLCASSRLAGTETQYFGPGTRLLVL.

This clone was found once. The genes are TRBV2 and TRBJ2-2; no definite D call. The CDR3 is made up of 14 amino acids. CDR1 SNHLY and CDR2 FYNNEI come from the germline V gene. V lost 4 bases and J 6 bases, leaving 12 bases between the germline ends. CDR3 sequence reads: CASSVTEIAGELFF. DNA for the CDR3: TGTGCCAGCAGTGTCACAGAAATCGCCGGGGAGCTGTTTTTT.

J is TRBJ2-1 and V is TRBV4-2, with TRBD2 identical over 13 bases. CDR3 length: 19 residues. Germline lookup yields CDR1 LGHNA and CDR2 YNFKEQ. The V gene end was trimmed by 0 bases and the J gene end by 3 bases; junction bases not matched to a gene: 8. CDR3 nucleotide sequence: TGTGCCAGCAGCCAAGATACCGGGACTAGCGGGGTACACTACAATGAGCAGTTCTTC. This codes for CASSQDTGTSGVHYNEQFF.

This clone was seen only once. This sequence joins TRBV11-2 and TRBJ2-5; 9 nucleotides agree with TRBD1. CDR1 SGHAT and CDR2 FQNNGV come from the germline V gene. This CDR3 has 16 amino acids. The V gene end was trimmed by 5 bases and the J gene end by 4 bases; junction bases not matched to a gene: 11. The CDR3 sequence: CASSGGGTGLGETQYF. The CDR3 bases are TGTGCCAGCAGCGGGGGGGGGACAGGGCTCGGAGAGACCCAGTACTTC. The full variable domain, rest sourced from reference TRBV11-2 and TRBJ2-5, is EAGVAQSPRYKIIEKRQSVAFWCNPISGHATLYWYQQILGQGPKLLIQFQNNGVVDDSQLPKDRFSAERLKGVDSTLKIQPAKLEDSAVYLCASSGGGTGLGETQYFGPGTRLLVL.

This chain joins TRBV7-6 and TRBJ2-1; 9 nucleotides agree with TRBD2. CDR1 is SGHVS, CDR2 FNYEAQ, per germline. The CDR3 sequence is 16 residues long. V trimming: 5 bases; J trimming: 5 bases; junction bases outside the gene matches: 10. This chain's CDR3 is CASSTAGGNFNNEQFF. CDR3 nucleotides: TGTGCCAGCAGCACCGCGGGGGGGAATTTCAACAATGAGCAGTTCTTC.

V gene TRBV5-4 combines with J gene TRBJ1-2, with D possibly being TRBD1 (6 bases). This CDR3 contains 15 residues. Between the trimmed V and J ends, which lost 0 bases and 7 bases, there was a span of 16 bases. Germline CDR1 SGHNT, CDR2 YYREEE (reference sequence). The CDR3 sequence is CASSLATGGAGGYTF. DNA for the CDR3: TGTGCCAGCAGCTTGGCCACGGGGGGCGCGGGTGGCTACACCTTC.

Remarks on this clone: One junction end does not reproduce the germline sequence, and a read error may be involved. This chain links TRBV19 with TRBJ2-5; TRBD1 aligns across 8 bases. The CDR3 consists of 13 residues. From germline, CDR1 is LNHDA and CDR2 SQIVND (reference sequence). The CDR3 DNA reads TGTGCCAGTAGTGTAGACAGGGGAGAGACCCAGTACTTC. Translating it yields CASSVDRGETQYF.

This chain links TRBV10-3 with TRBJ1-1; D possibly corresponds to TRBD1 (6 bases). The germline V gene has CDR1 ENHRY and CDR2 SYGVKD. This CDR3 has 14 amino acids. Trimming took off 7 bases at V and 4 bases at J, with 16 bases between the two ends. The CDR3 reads CAITRGGGGTEAFF. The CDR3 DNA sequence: TGTGCCATCACCCGCGGGGGGGGCGGCACTGAAGCTTTCTTT.

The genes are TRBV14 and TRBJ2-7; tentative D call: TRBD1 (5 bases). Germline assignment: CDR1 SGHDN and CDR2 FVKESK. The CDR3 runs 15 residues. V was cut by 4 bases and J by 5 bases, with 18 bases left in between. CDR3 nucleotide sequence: TGTGCCAGCAGCCCACTGGGGCTGGGTCACCACGAGCAGTACTTC. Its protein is CASSPLGLGHHEQYF. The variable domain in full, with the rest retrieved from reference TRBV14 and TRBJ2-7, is EAGVTQFPSHSVIEKGQTVTLRCDPISGHDNLYWYRRVMGKEIKFLLHFVKESKQDESGMPNNRFLAERTGGTYSTLKVQPAELEDSGVYFCASSPLGLGHHEQYFGPGTRLTVT.

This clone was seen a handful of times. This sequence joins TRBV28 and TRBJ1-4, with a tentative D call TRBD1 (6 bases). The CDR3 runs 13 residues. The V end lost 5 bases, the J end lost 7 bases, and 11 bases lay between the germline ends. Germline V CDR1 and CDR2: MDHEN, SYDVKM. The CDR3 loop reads CASSRGGFEKLFF. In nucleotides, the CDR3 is TGTGCCAGCAGTAGGGGGGGGTTTGAAAAACTGTTTTTT.

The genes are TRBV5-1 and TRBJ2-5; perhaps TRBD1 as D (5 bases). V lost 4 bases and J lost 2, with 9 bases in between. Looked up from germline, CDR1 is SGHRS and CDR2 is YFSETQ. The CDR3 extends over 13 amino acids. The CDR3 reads CASSRDSQETQYF. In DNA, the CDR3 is TGCGCCAGCAGCCGAGACAGTCAAGAGACCCAGTACTTC.

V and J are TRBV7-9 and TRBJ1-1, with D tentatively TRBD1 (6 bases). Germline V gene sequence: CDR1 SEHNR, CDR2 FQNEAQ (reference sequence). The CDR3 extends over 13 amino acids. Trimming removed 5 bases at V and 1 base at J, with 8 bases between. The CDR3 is CASSRGGNTEAFF. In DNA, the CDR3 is TGTGCCAGCAGCAGAGGGGGGAACACTGAAGCTTTCTTT.

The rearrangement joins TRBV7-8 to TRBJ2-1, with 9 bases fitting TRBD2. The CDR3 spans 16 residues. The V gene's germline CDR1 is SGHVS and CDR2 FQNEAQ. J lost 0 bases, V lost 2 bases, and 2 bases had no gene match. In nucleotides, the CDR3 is TGTGCCAGCAGCTTAAGCGGGAGGCCCTCCTACAATGAGCAGTTCTTC. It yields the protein CASSLSGRPSYNEQFF.

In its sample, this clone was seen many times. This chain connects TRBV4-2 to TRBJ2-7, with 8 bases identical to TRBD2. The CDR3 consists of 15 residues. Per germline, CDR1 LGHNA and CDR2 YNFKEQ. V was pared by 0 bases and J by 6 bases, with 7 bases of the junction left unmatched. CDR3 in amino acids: CASSQESGGELEQYF. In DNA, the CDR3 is TGTGCCAGCAGCCAAGAATCCGGGGGGGAACTCGAGCAGTACTTC.

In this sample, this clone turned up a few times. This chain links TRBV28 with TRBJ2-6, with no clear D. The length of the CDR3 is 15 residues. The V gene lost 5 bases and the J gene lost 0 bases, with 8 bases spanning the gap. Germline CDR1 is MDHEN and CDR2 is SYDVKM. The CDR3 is CASSPAGSGANVLTF. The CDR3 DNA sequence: TGTGCCAGCAGTCCCGCAGGCTCTGGGGCCAACGTCCTGACTTTC.

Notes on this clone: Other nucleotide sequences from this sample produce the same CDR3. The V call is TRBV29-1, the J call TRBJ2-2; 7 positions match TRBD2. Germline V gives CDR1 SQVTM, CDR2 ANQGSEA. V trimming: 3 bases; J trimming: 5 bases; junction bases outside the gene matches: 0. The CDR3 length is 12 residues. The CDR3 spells CSVDGGTGELFF. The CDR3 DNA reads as TGCAGCGTTGACGGGGGGACCGGGGAGCTGTTTTTT.

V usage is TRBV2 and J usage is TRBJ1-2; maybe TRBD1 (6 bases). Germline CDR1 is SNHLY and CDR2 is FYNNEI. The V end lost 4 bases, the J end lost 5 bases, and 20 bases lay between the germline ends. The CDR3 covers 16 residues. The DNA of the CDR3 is TGTGCCAGCAGTGCCGACAGGCAAAAAATTTGGTATGGCTACACCTTC. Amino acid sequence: CASSADRQKIWYGYTF.

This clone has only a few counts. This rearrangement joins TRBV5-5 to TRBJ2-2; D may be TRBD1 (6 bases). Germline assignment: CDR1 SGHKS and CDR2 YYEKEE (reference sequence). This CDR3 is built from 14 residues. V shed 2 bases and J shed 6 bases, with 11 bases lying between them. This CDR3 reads CASSLTGIAGELFF. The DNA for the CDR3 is TGTGCCAGCAGCTTAACAGGGATTGCCGGGGAGCTGTTTTTT. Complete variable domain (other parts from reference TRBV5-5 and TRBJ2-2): DAGVTQSPTHLIKTRGQQVTLRCSPISGHKSVSWYQQVLGQGPQFIFQYYEKEERGRGNFPDRFSARQFPNYSSELNVNALLLGDSALYLCASSLTGIAGELFFGEGSRLTVL.

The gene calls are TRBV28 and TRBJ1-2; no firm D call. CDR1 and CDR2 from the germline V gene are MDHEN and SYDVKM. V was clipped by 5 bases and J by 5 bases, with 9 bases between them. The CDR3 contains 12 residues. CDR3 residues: CASSPRWYGYTF. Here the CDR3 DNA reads TGTGCCAGCAGTCCCAGGTGGTATGGCTACACCTTC.

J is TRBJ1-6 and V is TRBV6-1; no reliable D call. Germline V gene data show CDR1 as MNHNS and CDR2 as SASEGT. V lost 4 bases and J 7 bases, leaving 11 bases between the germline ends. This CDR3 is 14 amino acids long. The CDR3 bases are TGTGCCAGCAGTGCCACCGGGGAGAATTCACCCCTCCACTTT. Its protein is CASSATGENSPLHF.

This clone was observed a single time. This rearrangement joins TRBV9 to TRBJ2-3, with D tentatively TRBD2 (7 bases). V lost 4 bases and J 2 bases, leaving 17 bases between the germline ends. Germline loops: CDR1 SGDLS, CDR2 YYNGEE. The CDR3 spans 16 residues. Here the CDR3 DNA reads TGTGCCAGCAGCAAAGGCGCGGGGGCCATCACAGATACGCAGTATTTT. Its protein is CASSKGAGAITDTQYF.

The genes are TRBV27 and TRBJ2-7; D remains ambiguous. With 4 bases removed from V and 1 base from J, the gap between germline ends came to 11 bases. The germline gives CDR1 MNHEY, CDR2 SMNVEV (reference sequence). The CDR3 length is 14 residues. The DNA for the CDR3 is TGTGCCAGCAGTTATGACTCCGAATCCTACGAGCAGTACTTC. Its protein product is CASSYDSESYEQYF.

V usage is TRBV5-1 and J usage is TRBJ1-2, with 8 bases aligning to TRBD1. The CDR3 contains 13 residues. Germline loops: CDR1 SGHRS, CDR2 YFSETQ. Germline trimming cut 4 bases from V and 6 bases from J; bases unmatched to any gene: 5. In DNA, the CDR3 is TGCGCCAGCAGCGAACCGACAGGGGATGGCTACACCTTC. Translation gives CASSEPTGDGYTF.

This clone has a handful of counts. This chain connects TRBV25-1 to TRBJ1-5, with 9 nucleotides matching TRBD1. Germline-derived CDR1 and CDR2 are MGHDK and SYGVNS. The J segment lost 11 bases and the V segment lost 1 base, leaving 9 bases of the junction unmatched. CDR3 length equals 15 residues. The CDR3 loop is CASSESGTGYRAQHF. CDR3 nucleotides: TGTGCCAGCAGTGAATCCGGGACAGGGTATAGGGCCCAGCATTTT.

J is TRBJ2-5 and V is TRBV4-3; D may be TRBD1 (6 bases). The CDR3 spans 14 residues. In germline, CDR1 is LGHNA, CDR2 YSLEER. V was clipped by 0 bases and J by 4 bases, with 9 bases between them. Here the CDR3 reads CASSQDTGSETQYF. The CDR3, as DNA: TGCGCCAGCAGCCAAGACACAGGGTCAGAGACCCAGTACTTC.

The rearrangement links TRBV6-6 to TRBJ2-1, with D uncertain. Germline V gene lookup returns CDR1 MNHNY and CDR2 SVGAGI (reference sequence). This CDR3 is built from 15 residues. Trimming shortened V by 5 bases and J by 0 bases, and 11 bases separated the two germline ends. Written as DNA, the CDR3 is TGTGCCAGCAGTGCCACGGTGAGCTCCTACAATGAGCAGTTCTTC. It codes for CASSATVSSYNEQFF.